This T cell receptor (beta chain) derives from a study of vaccination and CD4 T cells after COVID-19. Notes on the study in general: From 21 to 38, the median of SARS-CoV-2-reactive clonotypes rose without reaching significance.

Concerning this clonotype: Its antigen is unidentified.

V lost 1 base, J lost 8 bases, and 11 bases lay in between. The CDR3 spans 12 residues. The V gene's germline CDR1 is GTSNPN and CDR2 SVGIG (reference sequence). Specified treatment: roughly ten-day PBMC culture with coronavirus spike peptide pools or control peptides (ViraFEST assay). ViraFEST enlarged antigen-specific T cell populations with peptide pools and afterwards sequenced TCRs. Cultured CD4+ T-cell DNA underwent Oncomine TCR Beta short-read sequencing. One entry per CDR3 protein, called by TCRdb with MiXCR from the PCR reads. The sample lists some 10,000 distinct CDR3 sequences; roughly 64% were seen once.

The TCR comes from a human donor who had recovered from COVID-19. The sample comprised CD4+ T cells from blood, cultured in vitro. The chain has TRBV30 and TRBJ1-2; D may be TRBD1 (5 bases). The CDR3 is CAWSARQTGYTF. The CDR3 DNA sequence: TGTGCCTGGAGTGCCCGACAGACCGGCTACACCTTC.